Listed below are T cell receptor beta chains from one sample, sequenced in a study of cytomegalovirus exposure and HLA in healthy donors. Using immunoSEQ multiplex PCR, the repertoire was profiled, and TCRdb retains in-frame clones only, with some absent. In the table there are under 120,000 clones, 50% to 65% of which are singletons. Sequences were obtained from PBMCs. Receptors were obtained from a man younger than 40 in good health and CMV-seropositive. The CDR3 runs from the conserved cysteine through the conserved F or W. A D gene is named only where the DNA matches it firmly. Size is omitted from some rows. Given values are once, few, many or a class for expanded clones.

size	V	J	D	CDR3	DNA
few	TRBV2	TRBJ2-1	TRBD1	CASRGQGSEQFF	TGTGCCAGCAGAGGACAGGGGAGTGAGCAGTTCTTC
once	TRBV4-1	TRBJ2-1	.	CASSQGGGPYNEQFF	TGCGCCAGCAGCCAAGGGGGGGGGCCGTACAATGAGCAGTTCTTC
.	TRBV18	TRBJ2-7	TRBD2	CASSPYLAGVSYEQYF	TGTGCCAGCTCACCATACCTAGCGGGGGTGTCCTACGAGCAGTACTTC
.	TRBV4-1	TRBJ1-2	.	CASSPDEYNYGYTF	TGCGCCAGCAGCCCCGATGAGTATAACTATGGCTACACCTTC
.	TRBV7-2	TRBJ2-5	.	CASSLGGPETQYF	TGTGCCAGCAGCTTAGGGGGGCCCGAGACCCAGTACTTC
.	TRBV6-5	TRBJ2-1	TRBD1	CASSATGWTYNEQFF	TGTGCCAGCAGTGCGACAGGGTGGACCTACAATGAGCAGTTCTTC
.	TRBV19	TRBJ2-1	.	CASSIVAGVREQFF	TGTGCCAGTAGTATCGTCGCCGGAGTGCGCGAGCAGTTCTTC
.	TRBV21-1	TRBJ1-1	.	CASSKGKNRLQLWTEAFF	TGTGCCAGCAGCAAAGGGAAGAACAGGCTGCAGCTTTGGACTGAAGCTTTCTTT
.	TRBV11-2	TRBJ2-7	TRBD2	CASSRLGGGGRHYEQYF	TGTGCCAGCAGCAGACTAGGAGGCGGGGGGCGCCACTACGAGCAGTACTTC
.	TRBV28	TRBJ2-5	.	CASRNAGFDYLETQYF	TGTGCCAGCAGGAATGCAGGGTTTGATTATTTGGAGACCCAGTACTTC
once	TRBV18	TRBJ2-7	.	CASSTLGRALGDEQYF	TGTGCCAGTTCAACTCTGGGCAGGGCTCTTGGGGACGAGCAGTACTTC
few	TRBV6-1	TRBJ1-1	.	CASNRVNTEAFF	TGTGCCAGCAACAGAGTGAACACTGAAGCTTTCTTT
.	TRBV11-1	TRBJ2-3	.	CASRGQTDTQYF	TGTGCCAGCAGGGGGCAAACAGATACGCAGTATTTT
.	TRBV27	TRBJ2-3	TRBD1	CASTRRDSPTDTQYF	TGTGCCAGCACCCGCCGGGACAGTCCGACAGATACGCAGTATTTT
.	TRBV10-3	TRBJ1-5	.	CASKEGQSNQPQHF	TGTGCCAGCAAAGAGGGACAAAGCAATCAGCCCCAGCATTTT
.	TRBV2	TRBJ1-1	.	CASSLQGRGTEAFF	TGTGCCAGCAGTTTACAGGGCCGTGGCACTGAAGCTTTCTTT
.	TRBV4-1	TRBJ1-5	.	CASSQDHQGGNQPQHF	TGCGCCAGCAGCCAAGACCACCAAGGGGGCAATCAGCCCCAGCATTTT
.	TRBV6-5	TRBJ1-2	.	CASSYSAGWGYTF	TGTGCCAGCAGTTACTCGGCAGGGTGGGGCTACACCTTC
.	TRBV5-6	TRBJ1-1	.	CASSFRGGTEAFF	TGTGCCAGCAGCTTTCGGGGGGGCACTGAAGCTTTCTTT
.	TRBV14	TRBJ1-6	.	CASSQDLGSSYNSPLHF	TGTGCCAGCAGCCAAGATCTGGGGAGCTCCTATAATTCACCCCTCCACTTT
once	TRBV6-1	TRBJ2-5	TRBD2	CASSRGTSGGETQYF	TGTGCCAGCAGTCGAGGGACTAGCGGGGGAGAGACCCAGTACTTC
.	TRBV11-1	TRBJ1-1	.	CASGPAVNTEAFF	TGTGCCAGCGGACCAGCGGTGAACACTGAAGCTTTCTTT
.	TRBV6-5	TRBJ2-7	TRBD2	CATWTSGGGYEQYF	TGTGCCACCTGGACTAGCGGGGGCGGGTACGAGCAGTACTTC
once	TRBV4-1	TRBJ1-1	.	CASSLWTSTTEAFF	TGCGCCAGCAGCCTTTGGACTTCGACCACTGAAGCTTTCTTT
once	TRBV19	TRBJ2-3	.	CASKEGTDTQYF	TGTGCCAGTAAAGAGGGCACAGATACGCAGTATTTT
.	TRBV27	TRBJ1-6	.	CASGPGGGNSPLHF	TGTGCCAGCGGGCCCGGCGGGGGAAATTCACCCCTCCACTTT
.	TRBV6-5	TRBJ2-5	.	CASSYLAGSGETQYF	TGTGCCAGCAGTTATCTGGCAGGGTCCGGGGAGACCCAGTACTTC
.	TRBV7-2	TRBJ1-2	TRBD1	CASSFGDRFNYGYTF	TGTGCCAGCAGCTTTGGGGACAGGTTTAACTATGGCTACACCTTC
few	TRBV5-6	TRBJ2-3	.	CASSSPVADTQYF	TGTGCCAGCAGCTCGCCGGTGGCAGATACGCAGTATTTT
.	TRBV6-5	TRBJ1-3	.	CASRRKSGNTIYF	TGTGCCAGCAGGCGCAAATCTGGAAACACCATATATTTT
once	TRBV27	TRBJ2-3	TRBD1	CASSRTGGPGTQYF	TGTGCCAGCAGTCGGACAGGGGGTCCCGGTACGCAGTATTTT
.	TRBV29-1	TRBJ1-1	TRBD1	CSVLNGQGAEAFF	TGCAGCGTCCTAAACGGACAGGGGGCTGAAGCTTTCTTT
.	TRBV11-3	TRBJ1-2	TRBD1	CASSSRQGRGYTF	TGTGCCAGCAGCTCACGACAGGGTCGTGGCTACACCTTC
.	TRBV27	TRBJ1-2	TRBD1	CASSTTGGGYTF	TGTGCCAGCAGCACGACAGGGGGTGGCTACACCTTC
.	TRBV29-1	TRBJ2-7	.	CSVPAGSGRPYEQYF	TGCAGCGTTCCGGCAGGAAGTGGCCGTCCCTACGAGCAGTACTTC
.	TRBV5-1	TRBJ1-6	.	CASSIQGLNSPLHF	TGCGCCAGCAGCATACAGGGTTTGAATTCACCCCTCCACTTT
.	TRBV11-2	TRBJ2-1	.	CASSGLSNEQFF	TGTGCCAGCAGTGGGCTTTCCAATGAGCAGTTCTTC
few	TRBV4-1	TRBJ1-3	TRBD1	CASSQGGDREIGNTIYF	TGCGCCAGCAGCCAAGGGGGAGACAGGGAGATCGGAAACACCATATATTTT
once	TRBV9	TRBJ2-3	TRBD2	CASSVVSSGGRGTQYF	TGTGCCAGCAGCGTAGTGTCTAGCGGGGGGAGGGGTACGCAGTATTTT
.	TRBV5-1	TRBJ2-1	TRBD2	CASSLGGVRGGPYNEQFF	TGCGCCAGCAGCTTGGGAGGCGTGCGGGGGGGCCCCTACAATGAGCAGTTCTTC
.	TRBV7-9	TRBJ2-7	TRBD1	CASSAGGSGNEQYF	TGTGCCAGCAGCGCAGGGGGCTCGGGGAACGAGCAGTACTTC
.	TRBV7-7	TRBJ2-1	.	CASSLDRHNEQFF	TGTGCTAGCAGCTTAGACAGACACAATGAGCAGTTCTTC
.	TRBV12-5	TRBJ1-2	.	CASGSRVVGYTF	TGTGCTAGTGGTTCCAGGGTAGTCGGCTACACCTTC
.	TRBV7-9	TRBJ1-3	.	CSSSWADTKLGNTIYF	TGTTCCAGCAGCTGGGCCGACACCAAACTTGGAAACACCATATATTTT
.	TRBV6-6	TRBJ1-4	.	CASSPTAFNEKLFF	TGTGCCAGCAGTCCGACAGCCTTTAATGAAAAACTGTTTTTT
.	TRBV7-9	TRBJ1-2	TRBD1	CASSLEGAGNYGYTF	TGTGCCAGCAGCTTAGAGGGGGCGGGGAACTATGGCTACACCTTC
.	TRBV11-2	TRBJ1-6	.	CASSGIRRAGSPLHF	TGTGCCAGCAGCGGAATACGCCGAGCGGGGTCACCCCTCCACTTT
once	TRBV21-1	TRBJ1-2	.	CASSKSGGFNNYGYTF	TGTGCCAGCAGCAAGTCTGGCGGGTTTAATAACTATGGCTACACCTTC
.	TRBV7-6	TRBJ1-2	.	CASSLAPGNGYTF	TGTGCCAGCAGCTTAGCGCCGGGGAATGGCTACACCTTC
few	TRBV11-3	TRBJ1-1	.	CASSLEANTEAFF	TGTGCCAGCAGCTTGGAGGCGAACACTGAAGCTTTCTTT